This is a list of T cell receptor beta chains from one sample in a study of blood T cell repertoires in COVID-19. Clones were read by immunoSEQ multiplex PCR, and TCRdb kept only the in-frame ones, dropping some. Of roughly 70,000 clones in the sample, about four fifths are singletons; the top ten hold more than 12%. The source material was peripheral blood. The receptors derive from a man aged 55 to 70 with COVID-19, enrolled during active disease. CDR3s include the opening cysteine and the closing phenylalanine or tryptophan. Fields, in order: clone size, J gene, D gene, V gene, CDR3 protein, CDR3 DNA. D genes are given only for firm matches. Where a row states a size, it is once, few, many or the class of an expanded clone; other rows omit it.

clone size: NA; J gene: TRBJ1-2; D gene: TRBD1; V gene: TRBV19; CDR3 protein: CASSPGQGYGYTF; CDR3 DNA: TGTGCCAGTAGCCCCGGACAGGGCTATGGCTACACCTTC
clone size: medium-sized; J gene: TRBJ2-7; D gene: NA; V gene: TRBV5-6; CDR3 protein: CASSRVYEQYF; CDR3 DNA: TGTGCCAGCAGCAGAGTCTACGAGCAGTACTTC
clone size: NA; J gene: TRBJ2-3; D gene: TRBD1; V gene: TRBV20-1; CDR3 protein: CSASPGTEIDTQYF; CDR3 DNA: TGCAGTGCTAGTCCGGGGACAGAGATAGATACGCAGTATTTT
clone size: NA; J gene: TRBJ1-2; D gene: NA; V gene: TRBV6-4; CDR3 protein: CASSVSMEGSHGYTF; CDR3 DNA: TGTGCCAGCAGTGTGTCTATGGAGGGATCCCATGGCTACACCTTC
clone size: NA; J gene: TRBJ2-1; D gene: NA; V gene: TRBV18; CDR3 protein: CASSPYRDNLEQFF; CDR3 DNA: TGTGCCAGCTCACCATACAGAGACAACCTTGAGCAGTTCTTC
clone size: once; J gene: TRBJ1-6; D gene: NA; V gene: TRBV30; CDR3 protein: CAWSGSYNSPLHF; CDR3 DNA: TGTGCCTGGTCCGGTTCGTATAATTCACCCCTCCACTTT
clone size: few; J gene: TRBJ1-5; D gene: NA; V gene: TRBV24-1; CDR3 protein: CATSDGHVPQHF; CDR3 DNA: TGTGCCACCAGTGATGGGCATGTGCCCCAGCATTTT
clone size: NA; J gene: TRBJ1-1; D gene: NA; V gene: TRBV19; CDR3 protein: CASSILGRVFSGANTEAFF; CDR3 DNA: TGTGCCAGTAGTATATTGGGCAGGGTTTTTTCGGGAGCGAACACTGAAGCTTTCTTT
clone size: once; J gene: TRBJ1-4; D gene: NA; V gene: TRBV2; CDR3 protein: CASSREKLFF; CDR3 DNA: TGTGCCAGCAGCCGGGAAAAACTGTTTTTT
clone size: NA; J gene: TRBJ2-3; D gene: TRBD1; V gene: TRBV19; CDR3 protein: CASGTGSLTDTQYF; CDR3 DNA: TGTGCCAGTGGGACAGGCTCCCTCACAGATACGCAGTATTTT
clone size: NA; J gene: TRBJ2-2; D gene: TRBD2; V gene: TRBV9; CDR3 protein: CASSMPAGGQTGELFF; CDR3 DNA: TGTGCCAGCAGCATGCCAGCGGGGGGCCAGACCGGGGAGCTGTTTTTT
clone size: NA; J gene: TRBJ1-5; D gene: NA; V gene: TRBV19; CDR3 protein: CASSIDRTGNQPQHF; CDR3 DNA: TGTGCCAGTAGTATAGATCGCACAGGGAATCAGCCCCAGCATTTT
clone size: NA; J gene: TRBJ1-6; D gene: TRBD1; V gene: TRBV7-9; CDR3 protein: CASRAGQGRYFTLHF; CDR3 DNA: TGTGCCAGCAGAGCCGGACAGGGCCGGTACTTCACCCTCCACTTT
clone size: NA; J gene: TRBJ2-1; D gene: NA; V gene: TRBV11-2; CDR3 protein: CASSLTRVNEQFF; CDR3 DNA: TGTGCCAGCAGCTTAACCCGGGTTAATGAGCAGTTCTTC
clone size: NA; J gene: TRBJ2-2; D gene: TRBD2; V gene: TRBV18; CDR3 protein: CASSLGLAGVIGELFF; CDR3 DNA: TGTGCCAGCTCACTGGGACTAGCGGGAGTCATCGGGGAGCTGTTTTTT
clone size: NA; J gene: TRBJ2-7; D gene: NA; V gene: TRBV29-1; CDR3 protein: CSVLSARSSYEQYF; CDR3 DNA: TGCAGCGTTCTTAGCGCCAGGAGCTCCTACGAGCAGTACTTC
clone size: NA; J gene: TRBJ1-1; D gene: NA; V gene: TRBV3-1/TRBV3-2; CDR3 protein: CASSHAAADTEAFF; CDR3 DNA: TGTGCCAGCAGCCACGCGGCCGCGGACACTGAAGCTTTCTTT
clone size: few; J gene: TRBJ1-2; D gene: TRBD1; V gene: TRBV7-9; CDR3 protein: CASTYDGTGVFGYGYTF; CDR3 DNA: TGTGCCAGCACTTATGACGGGACAGGGGTATTCGGCTATGGCTACACCTTC
clone size: NA; J gene: TRBJ1-2; D gene: NA; V gene: TRBV18; CDR3 protein: CASSPSREGESGYTF; CDR3 DNA: TGTGCCAGCTCACCCAGCCGGGAGGGGGAATCTGGCTACACCTTC
clone size: NA; J gene: TRBJ1-3; D gene: TRBD1; V gene: TRBV5-5; CDR3 protein: CASTTGDSSSGNTIYF; CDR3 DNA: TGTGCCAGCACCACCGGGGACAGCTCCTCTGGAAACACCATATATTTT
clone size: NA; J gene: TRBJ1-5; D gene: NA; V gene: TRBV5-1; CDR3 protein: CASSLDGEPQHF; CDR3 DNA: TGCGCCAGCAGCTTGGACGGGGAGCCCCAGCATTTT
clone size: NA; J gene: TRBJ1-6; D gene: NA; V gene: TRBV29-1; CDR3 protein: CSAGDISPLHF; CDR3 DNA: TGCAGCGCTGGGGACATTTCACCCCTCCACTTT
clone size: NA; J gene: TRBJ1-2; D gene: TRBD1; V gene: TRBV4-2; CDR3 protein: CASSQASTGTNYGYTF; CDR3 DNA: TGTGCCAGCAGCCAAGCCTCGACAGGGACTAACTATGGCTACACCTTC
clone size: few; J gene: TRBJ2-1; D gene: TRBD2; V gene: TRBV5-1; CDR3 protein: CASSLGGSHNEQFF; CDR3 DNA: TGCGCCAGCAGCTTGGGCGGGAGCCACAATGAGCAGTTCTTC
clone size: many; J gene: TRBJ1-1; D gene: NA; V gene: TRBV7-9; CDR3 protein: CASSSDSPEAFF; CDR3 DNA: TGTGCCAGCAGCTCCGACTCCCCTGAAGCTTTCTTT